Here is one T cell receptor (beta chain) with its context. Its specificity is not known. The sample comes from a study of cytomegalovirus exposure and HLA in healthy donors. Study overall: Among approximately 400 genotyped donors, around 80% fell in the Caucasian-associated ancestry cluster. Study outcomes and limitations: Analyzed later, most CMV-associated TCR beta chains appeared HLA-restricted. Per published accounts, TCR beta sequences correctly predicted the HLA-A and HLA-B alleles of most subjects.

This CDR3 is 14 amino acids long. Per the germline V gene, CDR1 is MNHNS and CDR2 is SASEGT. V lost 6 bases to trimming and J lost 4 bases; unmatched junction nucleotides: 8. 13 Jbeta primers and 60 Vbeta primers were used for the PCR. Only in-frame clones appear in the TCRdb table, and some are missing; sequencing was by immunoSEQ multiplex PCR. The sample shows 100,000 to 150,000 clones, about two thirds of them seen only once. The rearrangement links TRBV6-1 to TRBJ2-7; 8 bases fit TRBD1. Sequencing was carried out using PBMCs. The clonotype comes from an older woman in good health and CMV-seropositive. DNA for the CDR3: TGTGCCAGCAGCCCGACAGGGGTCGGTTACGAGCAGTACTTC. Protein product: CASSPTGVGYEQYF.